Presented here are 22 T cell receptor beta chains from one specimen sequenced in a study of blood T cells in healthy people across ages. Next came a second PCR, run for about 7 to 12 cycles, which used a sample-barcoded 5' primer along with a J-beta primer mix. One entry per CDR3 protein, called by TCRdb with MiXCR from the 5' RACE reads. The sample holds over a million distinct CDR3 sequences, 40% to 50% seen once. Material: blood. These receptors all stem from a woman between 55 and 75 years old in good health.

There are a few counts of this clonotype. The V and J genes are TRBV30 and TRBJ2-2; 9 bases match TRBD2. The germline gives CDR1 GTSNPN, CDR2 SVGIG (reference sequence). The CDR3 is 13 residues long. For the CDR3, the DNA is TGTGGCGGGAGGGCCGGGAACACCGGGGAGCTGTTTTTT. Protein: CGGRAGNTGELFF. The variable domain in full, completed from reference TRBV30 and TRBJ2-2, reads SQTIHQWPATLVQPVGSPLSLECTVEGTSNPNLYWYRQAAGRGLQLLFYSVGIGQISSEVPQNLSASRPQDRQFILSSKKLLLSDSGFYLCGGRAGNTGELFFGEGSRLTVL.

The V call is TRBV20-1, the J call TRBJ2-3; 8 bases match TRBD2. V shed 3 bases and J 6 bases; nucleotides not matched to a gene: 8. Germline CDR1 reads DFQATT; CDR2 reads SNEGSKA (reference sequence). The CDR3 is 14 residues long. CDR3 residues: CSASEREWGDTQYF. The CDR3, as DNA: TGCAGTGCTAGTGAGCGGGAGTGGGGGGATACGCAGTATTTT.

This clonotype was found a few times. V and J are TRBV6-6 and TRBJ2-1, with 12 nucleotides matching TRBD2. Trimming removed 8 bases from V and 6 bases from J; junction bases left unmatched: 11. Looked up from germline, CDR1 is MNHNY and CDR2 is SVGAGI (reference sequence). The CDR3 has 16 amino acids. As DNA, the CDR3 is TGTGCCAGCTCTTCACTAGCGGGAGGTGCCCCCAATGAGCAGTTCTTC. This translates into CASSSLAGGAPNEQFF.

This clonotype was observed many times. The CDR3 coding sequence is TGCAGCGTTGAAGGACAAGCGGGATACGACGAGCAGTACTTC. As protein: CSVEGQAGYDEQYF. The chain has TRBV29-1 and TRBJ2-7; 7 nucleotides line up with TRBD2. Trimming cost V 1 base and J 5 bases; bases outside gene matches: 8. Germline-derived CDR1 and CDR2 are SQVTM and ANQGSEA. The CDR3 has 14 residues.

Only a few counts were recorded for this clonotype. The J gene is TRBJ2-7, the V gene TRBV4-1; D uncertain. The V end lost 4 bases, the J end lost 1 base, and 11 bases lay between the germline ends. The CDR3 covers 14 residues. The germline V gene encodes CDR1 MGHRA and CDR2 YSYEKL. The CDR3 here is CASSPAQVSYEQYF. The CDR3, as DNA: TGCGCCAGCAGCCCCGCGCAGGTATCCTACGAGCAGTACTTC.

The CDR3 protein is CSAHQINTGELFF. CDR3 nucleotides: TGCAGTGCCCATCAGATAAACACCGGGGAGCTGTTTTTT. The V gene is TRBV20-1, the J gene TRBJ2-2; D ambiguous. Trimming left V 6 bases short and J 2 bases short, with 10 bases between. The CDR3 sequence is 13 residues long. From germline, CDR1 is DFQATT and CDR2 SNEGSKA (reference sequence).

In this sample, this clonotype turned up a few times. Since a much larger clone is just one base distant, this may be a read error. This chain joins TRBV7-2 and TRBJ2-5, with 7 bases matching TRBD2. Germline assignment: CDR1 SGHTA and CDR2 FQGNSA. CDR3 length: 17 residues. Trimming at V came to 1 base and at J to 11 bases, leaving 19 bases not matched to a gene. Written as DNA, the CDR3 is TGTGCCAGCAGCTTAGACCTGACTAGCAGCTCCTACAATGAGCAGTACTTC. It translates to CASSLDLTSSSYNEQYF.

This clonotype was observed a handful of times. V and J are TRBV4-1 and TRBJ2-1, with 10 bases matching TRBD2. Germline CDR1 is MGHRA and CDR2 is YSYEKL. The CDR3 is made up of 15 amino acids. The V segment lost 0 bases and the J segment 9 bases; nucleotides outside the gene matches: 5. In nucleotides, the CDR3 is TGCGCCAGCAGCCAAGATCTAGCGGGAGTCAGTGAGCAGTTCTTC. This codes for CASSQDLAGVSEQFF.

The rearrangement uses TRBV7-9 and TRBJ2-1; 9 nucleotides line up with TRBD2. The CDR3 is 14 residues long. Germline CDR1 and CDR2: SEHNR and FQNEAQ (reference sequence). The trim removed 6 bases at V and 7 bases at J, leaving 7 bases unmatched. The CDR3 nucleotides are TGTGCCAGCAGGTTAACGGGACTAGCTAATGAGCAGTTCTTC. It codes for CASRLTGLANEQFF. The whole variable domain, filled in from reference TRBV7-9 and TRBJ2-1, reads DTGVSQNPRHKITKRGQNVTFRCDPISEHNRLYWYRQTLGQGPEFLTYFQNEAQLEKSRLLSDRFSAERPKGSFSTLEIQRTEQGDSAMYLCASRLTGLANEQFFGPGTRLTVL.

This clonotype appeared a few times. This chain uses TRBV7-2 with TRBJ1-2; D is ambiguous. The CDR3 sequence is 15 residues long. Trimming removed 5 bases from V and 1 base from J, with 14 bases in between. Germline CDR1 and CDR2: SGHTA and FQGNSA. CDR3 protein: CASSPAPPNNYGYTF. CDR3 bases: TGTGCCAGCAGCCCCGCCCCACCCAATAACTATGGCTACACCTTC.

The rearrangement uses TRBV5-1 and TRBJ2-5; TRBD2 matches at 12 bases. With 0 bases clipped from V and 0 bases from J, the junction kept 3 bases outside the gene matches. This CDR3 spans 17 amino acids. Germline values: CDR1 SGHRS, CDR2 YFSETQ. This CDR3 is CASSLGLAGVYQETQYF. The CDR3 nucleotides are TGCGCCAGCAGCTTGGGACTAGCGGGGGTTTACCAAGAGACCCAGTACTTC.

This clonotype was seen a handful of times. The J gene is TRBJ2-1, the V gene TRBV7-9; 10 bases agree with TRBD2. After removal of 2 bases from V and 9 bases from J, the junction contained 7 bases not matched to a gene. This CDR3 spans 15 amino acids. Germline CDR1 reads SEHNR; CDR2 reads FQNEAQ (reference sequence). DNA of the CDR3: TGTGCCAGCAGCTTACCAAGCGGGAGGGTTACTGAGCAGTTCTTC. It yields the protein CASSLPSGRVTEQFF. The full variable domain, completed using reference TRBV7-9 and TRBJ2-1, is DTGVSQNPRHKITKRGQNVTFRCDPISEHNRLYWYRQTLGQGPEFLTYFQNEAQLEKSRLLSDRFSAERPKGSFSTLEIQRTEQGDSAMYLCASSLPSGRVTEQFFGPGTRLTVL.

The chain links TRBV11-2 to TRBJ2-3; tentatively, D is TRBD2 (6 bases). CDR1 is SGHAT, CDR2 FQNNGV, per germline. Trimming took off 2 bases at V and 1 base at J, with 13 bases between the two ends. There are 16 residues in the CDR3. The CDR3 DNA reads TGTGCCAGCAGCTTACGACGCGGGGTCGGCACAGATACGCAGTATTTT. It yields the protein CASSLRRGVGTDTQYF.

This sequence joins TRBV20-1 and TRBJ1-2; weak D call: TRBD1 (5 bases). This CDR3 region has 14 residues. Germline CDR1 DFQATT, CDR2 SNEGSKA (reference sequence). Trimming removed 3 bases from V and 0 bases from J, with 11 bases in between. DNA for the CDR3: TGCAGTGCTAGGGGGGACCGAGCTAACTATGGCTACACCTTC. It codes for CSARGDRANYGYTF.

This clonotype was detected a few times. The chain's CDR3 is CSASRPGGGETQYF. CDR3 nucleotides: TGCAGTGCCAGTCGGCCAGGAGGGGGGGAGACCCAGTACTTC. The chain couples TRBV20-1 to TRBJ2-5, with D perhaps matching TRBD1 or TRBD2 (6 bases each). Germline CDR1 is DFQATT and CDR2 is SNEGSKA (reference sequence). The CDR3 has 14 residues. Trimming removed 6 bases at V and 5 bases at J, with 19 bases between.

This chain connects TRBV12-3 or TRBV12-4 to TRBJ2-3, with D possibly being TRBD2 (6 bases). The CDR3 sequence is 15 residues long. V shed 6 bases and J shed 6 bases, with 19 bases lying between them. Here the CDR3 reads CASRPRDSSYDTQYF. The CDR3 DNA reads as TGTGCCAGCAGGCCAAGGGACTCTTCCTATGATACGCAGTATTTT.

This chain connects TRBV7-9 to TRBJ2-1; no clear D. The length of the CDR3 is 12 residues. In germline, CDR1 is SEHNR, CDR2 FQNEAQ (reference sequence). V lost 5 bases and J lost 8, with 10 bases in between. The CDR3, as DNA: TGTGCCAGCAGCGCCCGACCCGATGAGCAGTTCTTC. Translation gives CASSARPDEQFF.

This chain uses TRBV9 with TRBJ2-7; the D is unclear. Germline V lookup: CDR1 SGDLS, CDR2 YYNGEE. The length of the CDR3 is 15 residues. The V end was cut by 0 bases, the J end by 2 bases, with 12 bases between. The CDR3 spells CASSVGGEETYEQYF. The CDR3 nucleotides read TGTGCCAGCAGCGTAGGTGGGGAAGAAACCTACGAGCAGTACTTC.

Of note for this clonotype: A much larger clonotype is one base distant, so this may be a read error. The chain uses TRBV4-1 and TRBJ2-3; 7 nucleotides agree with TRBD1. CDR1 is MGHRA, CDR2 YSYEKL, per germline. CDR3 size: 16 residues. This chain's CDR3 is CTSSHPGQLRTDTQYF. The CDR3, as DNA: TGCACCAGCAGCCATCCGGGACAGTTGAGGACAGATACGCAGTATTTT.

This chain uses TRBV7-3 with TRBJ2-3; D is unclear. The germline V gene encodes CDR1 SGHTA and CDR2 FQGTGA. V gave up 4 bases and J gave up 0 bases, with 14 bases separating them. This CDR3 spans 16 amino acids. CDR3 amino acids: CASSSSHDVSTDTQYF. CDR3 DNA sequence: TGTGCCAGCAGCTCTTCACACGACGTTAGCACAGATACGCAGTATTTT.

In nucleotides, the CDR3 is TGCAGCGTTGAAGTCCGAACGGGACAAGAGACCCAGTACTTC. Its protein product is CSVEVRTGQETQYF. The chain employs TRBV29-1 and TRBJ2-5; maybe TRBD2 (5 bases). There are 14 residues in the CDR3. Looked up from germline, CDR1 is SQVTM and CDR2 is ANQGSEA. V gave up 1 base and J gave up 2 bases, with 11 bases separating them.

This clonotype came up a few times. The chain has TRBV12-3 or TRBV12-4 and TRBJ2-7; 9 nucleotides align to TRBD1. With V trimmed by 4 bases and J by 11 bases, 3 bases remained unmatched. CDR3 length: 11 residues. The CDR3 loop reads CASSSGQGKYF. The CDR3 region has the DNA TGTGCCAGCAGTTCCGGACAGGGGAAGTACTTC.